This TCR beta chain was obtained from a study of blood T cell repertoires in COVID-19. Study-wide context: Researchers got acute and convalescent COVID-19 samples from the United States, Italy and Spain. PBMCs, B-cell-depleted T cells, or T cells were the source of the cDNA or gDNA that made up the material.

Losses at the gene ends were 7 bases for V and 11 bases for J; bases not matched to a gene: 7. Germline-derived CDR1 and CDR2 are MDHEN and SYDVKM. The CDR3 totals 11 residues. This clone was seen only a few times. Source study methods: The authors estimated nucleated cell counts from reference gene primer amplification. The method was immunoSEQ multiplex PCR; TCRdb's version includes in-frame clones alone and lacks a portion of them. V and J calls and clone size follow that table, whereas D and trimming were derived from the DNA. The sample contains 50,000 to 75,000 clones, around 80% of which appear only once.

The sequence was collected from a man in his sixties with acute or convalescent COVID-19. The sequencing sample was made of peripheral blood. The chain combines TRBV28 with TRBJ1-1; 7 bases match TRBD1. CDR3 residues: CASNRQGSAFF. The CDR3 nucleotides are TGTGCCAGCAACCGACAGGGTTCGGCTTTCTTT.